These 12 T cell receptor beta chains came from one sample sequenced in a study of Ad26.COV2.S vaccination and SARS-CoV-2 variants. Treatment denoted: 15 to 20 received Ad26.COV2.S at low or high dose, single or two shots; about 5 received placebo; per-sample allocation not given. Sample collection was performed on day 63 after the first vaccine or placebo injection. Some clones are missing from TCRdb's copy, which holds only in-frame ones; the method was immunoSEQ multiplex PCR. The sample lists about 450,000 clones, roughly 87% occurring once. Sequenced material: peripheral blood, taken in a trial of Ad26.COV2.S vaccine versus placebo. The receptors were gathered from a person between 18 and 65 years old who received the Ad26.COV2.S COVID-19 vaccine or a placebo.

The J gene is TRBJ2-3, the V gene TRBV7-9; the D is unclear. Trimming stripped 5 bases from V and 2 bases from J, with 14 bases between. Germline V CDR1 and CDR2: SEHNR, FQNEAQ (reference sequence). The length of the CDR3 is 15 residues. CDR3 protein: CASSEPHSLTDTQYF. CDR3 nucleotide sequence: TGTGCCAGCAGCGAACCACATAGCCTCACAGATACGCAGTATTTT.

V is TRBV10-3 and J is TRBJ2-3; D not resolved. Looked up from germline, CDR1 is ENHRY and CDR2 is SYGVKD. V lost 3 bases to trimming and J lost 2 bases, with 9 bases between them. This CDR3 has 14 amino acids. CDR3 DNA sequence: TGTGCCATCAGTGACCGTGGGGTCACAGATACGCAGTATTTT. Translation: CAISDRGVTDTQYF.

This chain connects TRBV6-2 or TRBV6-3 to TRBJ2-3, with D unresolved. The CDR3 is 11 amino acids. V dropped 4 bases and J dropped 7 bases, with 6 bases sitting between them. Germline CDR1 MNHEY, CDR2 SVGEGT. The CDR3, as DNA: TGTGCCAGCAGTTTAAGCAATACGCAGTATTTT. It specifies CASSLSNTQYF.

The chain has TRBV19 and TRBJ1-2; D is possibly TRBD1 (6 bases). This CDR3 spans 18 amino acids. V was trimmed by 2 bases and J by 8 bases, leaving 27 bases between them. Germline assignment: CDR1 LNHDA and CDR2 SQIVND (reference sequence). CDR3 region: CASSIIRVKGGNFGGYTF. The CDR3 bases are TGTGCCAGTAGTATAATCCGCGTGAAGGGGGGGAATTTTGGCGGCTACACCTTC.

This chain links TRBV3-1 (or the pseudogene TRBV3-2) with TRBJ1-2; D not resolved. This CDR3 is 14 amino acids long. CDR1 is LGHDT and CDR2 is YNNKEL in the germline V gene (reference sequence). With 1 base removed from V and 3 bases from J, the gap between germline ends came to 9 bases. The CDR3 region has the DNA TGTGCCAGCAGCCAAGGATGGGGTGACTATGGCTACACCTTC. Its protein is CASSQGWGDYGYTF.

DNA of the CDR3: TGCGCCAGCAGCCAAGGCTCGCGGGACGGAGATAACTATGGCTACACCTTC. This gives the protein CASSQGSRDGDNYGYTF. The chain recombines TRBV4-3 with TRBJ1-2, with a possible D match to TRBD1 (5 bases). CDR3 length: 17 amino acids. In germline, CDR1 is LGHNA, CDR2 YSLEER. The V end lost 1 base, the J end lost 1 base, and 16 bases lay between the germline ends.

The gene calls are TRBV11-3 and TRBJ2-1; 9 positions match TRBD2. The CDR3 is 15 residues long. Germline lookup yields CDR1 SGHNT and CDR2 YENEEA. After removal of 1 base from V and 7 bases from J, the junction contained 5 bases not matched to a gene. The CDR3 loop reads CASSLVASGNNEQFF. The CDR3 DNA reads TGTGCCAGCAGCTTAGTGGCTAGCGGGAATAATGAGCAGTTCTTC.

The rearrangement uses TRBV5-3 and TRBJ2-7; D unclear. TRBV5-3 is treated as an ORF (open reading frame) with a function not yet certain. With 0 bases removed from V and 4 bases from J, the gap between germline ends came to 26 bases. This CDR3 comprises 19 residues. The CDR3 DNA sequence: TGTGCCAGAAGCTTGGCCCCGACGGACGGATCCCGCTTCGGTTACGAGCAGTACGTC. Translating it yields CARSLAPTDGSRFGYEQYV.

The V call is TRBV13, the J call TRBJ2-1; D gene ambiguous. Looked up from germline, CDR1 is PRHDT and CDR2 is FYEKMQ (reference sequence). The CDR3 length is 12 residues. Trimming left V 5 bases short and J 8 bases short, with 10 bases between. CDR3 in amino acids: CASSVSRHEQFF. DNA of the CDR3: TGTGCCAGCAGCGTCAGTCGACATGAGCAGTTCTTC.

J is TRBJ2-5 and V is TRBV28, with D perhaps TRBD2 (6 bases). The CDR3 sequence is 13 residues long. Between the trimmed V and J ends, which lost 3 bases and 2 bases, there was a span of 7 bases. Germline V gene sequence: CDR1 MDHEN, CDR2 SYDVKM. CDR3 protein: CASSLEGQETQYF. CDR3 nucleotide sequence: TGTGCCAGCAGTTTGGAGGGGCAAGAGACCCAGTACTTC.

The rearrangement uses TRBV5-6 and TRBJ2-4; D gene uncertain. V was trimmed by 4 bases and J by 0 bases, leaving 8 bases between them. The CDR3 has 14 amino acids. Germline V gene data show CDR1 as SGHDT and CDR2 as YYEEEE. CDR3 protein: CASSPPQAKNIQYF. As DNA, the CDR3 is TGTGCCAGCAGCCCCCCTCAAGCCAAAAACATTCAGTACTTC.

The rearrangement joins TRBV2 to TRBJ1-2, with D uncertain. Trimming shortened V by 3 bases and J by 4 bases, and 6 bases separated the two germline ends. The CDR3 spans 12 residues. Looked up from germline, CDR1 is SNHLY and CDR2 is FYNNEI. The DNA of the CDR3 is TGTGCCAGCAGTGACAGTCCCTATGGCTACACCTTC. This encodes CASSDSPYGYTF. Drawing the rest from reference TRBV2 and TRBJ1-2, the complete variable domain is EPEVTQTPSHQVTQMGQEVILRCVPISNHLYFYWYRQILGQKVEFLVSFYNNEISEKSEIFDDQFSVERPDGSNFTLKIRSTKLEDSAMYFCASSDSPYGYTFGSGTRLTVV.